This record concerns one T cell receptor beta chain sequence. No antigen is known for it. The donors (healthy individuals) were bone marrow donors. Germline values: CDR1 SGHTA, CDR2 FQGNSA. CDR3 size: 16 residues. Trimming removed 1 base from V and 4 bases from J; junction bases left unmatched: 9. Vbeta (60) and Jbeta (13) primers were used in the PCR. Some clones are missing from TCRdb's copy, which holds only in-frame ones; the method was immunoSEQ multiplex PCR. The table lists about 140,000 clones, approximately 79% of them singletons, with around 1% in the top ten. The data originate from a study of cytomegalovirus exposure and HLA in healthy donors. Study background: Clustering assigned approximately 79% of the approximately 400 genotyped donors to the Caucasian-associated ancestry cluster.

Study findings and constraints: In a later analysis, specific HLA alleles were associated with more than 15,000 TCR beta sequences at a 0.05 false discovery rate.

Sequenced: PBMCs. The rearrangement uses TRBV7-2 and TRBJ2-7, with 8 bases aligning to TRBD1. The clonotype was recovered from a man aged 18 to 30 in good health and CMV-seronegative. The CDR3 loop reads CASSLVSGQGRYEQYF. Here the CDR3 DNA reads TGTGCCAGCAGCTTAGTGTCCGGACAGGGCCGTTACGAGCAGTACTTC.